This TCR beta chain came from a study of CD8+ T cells in alopecia areata. This clone was detected a few times. Antigen specificity is unknown. Each gene name is a mouse one. The read ends 4 residues shy of where the CDR3 ends; the end is completed using the germline J gene. Whole-study findings and limits: Resident alphabeta T cells of normal skin are also sequenced in scalp samples. In patients, TCRs were shared less clearly than in mice, and HLA may possibly be involved.

Sorting relied on CD4, CD8alpha, NKG2D, NKG2ACE and other markers applied to pooled cutaneous lymph node cells. J lost 4 bases, V lost 0 bases, and 2 bases had no gene match. This CDR3 spans 15 amino acids. CDR1 and CDR2 (germline): NSHNY, SYGAGN. After isolation, RNA underwent reverse transcription to generate cDNA as the sequencing template. TCRdb keeps only in-frame clones here, not all; method: immunoSEQ multiplex PCR. Observed in the sample are under 350,000 clones, none of them singletons. The clonotype originates from a C3H/HeJ mouse with alopecia areata. This line is of MHC haplotype H2-k. The genes are TRBV13-1 and TRBJ2-3, with TRBD2 matching 10 bases. The specimen was CD4+ T cells sorted from a lymph node. The CDR3 protein is CASSDGGLGTETLYF. Incomplete CDR3 DNA: TGTGCCAGCAGTGATGGGGGACTGGGGACAGAA.